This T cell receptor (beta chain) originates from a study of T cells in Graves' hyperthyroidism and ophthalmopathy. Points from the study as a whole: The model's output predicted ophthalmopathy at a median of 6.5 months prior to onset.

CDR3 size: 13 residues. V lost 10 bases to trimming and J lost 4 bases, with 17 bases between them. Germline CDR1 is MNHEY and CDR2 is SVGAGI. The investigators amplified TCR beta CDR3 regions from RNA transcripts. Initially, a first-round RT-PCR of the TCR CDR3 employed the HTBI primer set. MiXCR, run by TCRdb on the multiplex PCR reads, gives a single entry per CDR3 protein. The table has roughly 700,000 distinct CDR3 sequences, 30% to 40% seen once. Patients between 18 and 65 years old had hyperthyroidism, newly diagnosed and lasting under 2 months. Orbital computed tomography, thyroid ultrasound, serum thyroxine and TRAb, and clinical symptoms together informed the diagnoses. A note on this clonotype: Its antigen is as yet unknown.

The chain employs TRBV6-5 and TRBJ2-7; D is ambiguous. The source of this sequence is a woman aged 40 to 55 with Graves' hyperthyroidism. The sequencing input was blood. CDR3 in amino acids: CATLTPSSYEQYF. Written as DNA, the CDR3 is TGTGCCACCCTTACCCCTAGTTCATACGAGCAGTACTTC.